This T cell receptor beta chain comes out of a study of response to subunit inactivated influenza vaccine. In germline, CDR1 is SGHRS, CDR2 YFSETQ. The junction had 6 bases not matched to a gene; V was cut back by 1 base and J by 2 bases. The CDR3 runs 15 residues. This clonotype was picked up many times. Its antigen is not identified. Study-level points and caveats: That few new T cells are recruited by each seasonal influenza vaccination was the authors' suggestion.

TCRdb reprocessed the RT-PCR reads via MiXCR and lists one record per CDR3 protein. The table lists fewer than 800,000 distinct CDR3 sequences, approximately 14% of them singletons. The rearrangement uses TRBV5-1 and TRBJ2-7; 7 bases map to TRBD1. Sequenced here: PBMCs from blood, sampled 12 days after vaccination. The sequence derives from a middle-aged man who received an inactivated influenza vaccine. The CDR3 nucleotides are TGCGCCAGCAGCTTGACAGGGGTTAACCCCTACGAGCAGTACTTC. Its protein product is CASSLTGVNPYEQYF.